This T cell receptor beta chain was identified during a study of T cell responses to AZD1222 COVID-19 vaccine (dated by TCRdb to 2020 to 2022). In the study overall: TCR sequencing was performed for 230 to 250 trial participants, of whom around 200 were given two doses of AZD1222 and approximately 26 were given two doses of MenACWY control vaccine. Trial participants were enrolled into age subgroups of 18-55, 56-69 and 70-plus years, which contained about 150, 28 and 57 TCR-sequenced participants, respectively. The study at large found these results: Most participants were white British and females outnumbered males, and the authors suggested that clonal diversity may have been underestimated. Epitopes outside the regions mutated in the B.1.351 and B.1.1.7 variants were reportedly recognized by nearly half of the unique spike-specific TCRs. After two AZD1222 doses, spike-specific TCR breadth and depth were significantly higher than at day 0 and than in MenACWY recipients. CD4 TCRs associated with the vaccine covered the entire spike protein, and the dominant responses were in regions 160-218 and 743-854. In the small 56-69-year group, the increase in depth fell short of significance, most likely because of low power. Because no day 14 peak-response samples were available, repertoires were characterized only after the peak T cell response. Conclusions about previously exposed vaccinees were limited because only six AZD1222 recipients were SARS-CoV-2 seropositive at baseline.

The CDR3 regions of human TCRbeta chains were analyzed by immunosequencing. As for the authors' bioinformatics: Repertoire TCRs were checked for matches against a reference library of SARS-CoV-2-specific TCRs that had been generated using the MIRA antigen-specificity platform. Breadth was defined as the fraction of unique TCRs that were SARS-CoV-2-associated, and depth was defined as the fraction of total T cells that were SARS-CoV-2-associated. Using the MIRA data, each spike-specific TCR was mapped to the spike region that the TCR reacts to and placed in a CD4 or CD8 class. Log10-transformed breadth and depth values were compared by one-way ANOVA with Sidak's multiple comparisons tests. TCRdb stores this immuneACCESS table with in-frame sequences only. Part of the clones is absent; in the studies checked, under half of the shortfall reflects unresolved V genes, and no reason is known for the rest. V, J and clone size are taken as reported in that table, and D and trimming were inferred from the DNA itself. The sample table contains about 100,000 clones; only one count was recorded for 85% to 90% of them. About 2.4% of the sample comes from the top ten.

Taken with the paper, the label for time point translates to: about 28 days (+/-7) after the second vaccine dose. AZD1222 recipients given second doses at about 4 weeks or at about 12 weeks were pooled, since spike-specific TCR depth and breadth were not found to differ between the two schedules. Vaccinee samples were obtained from the UK trials COV001 and COV002, which included a single-blind randomized controlled phase 2/3 trial of AZD1222 (ChAdOx1 nCoV-19) in healthy adults. For TCRbeta chain sequencing, PBMC samples were collected from trial participants at day 0 and at day 28 after the second dose. Comment on this clone: Its antigen specificity is not known. Base qualities are not at hand, and no much larger clone is one base apart.

Here the sequenced sample was peripheral blood, taken 28 days after the second AZD1222 dose. This clonotype was sampled from an adult who received the AZD1222 COVID-19 vaccine.

The sequence in DNA is TGTGCCAGCATCTCTCCGGGACTAGCGGGGGATGAGCAGTTCTTC. Its amino acids are CASISPGLAGDEQFF. Rearrangement joined TRBV5-5 to TRBJ2-1; a stretch of 14 junction bases matches TRBD2. V has 6 bases trimmed and J has 8 bases trimmed; junction bases matching no gene number 7. For CDR1 and CDR2, the germline V gene (reference sequence) lists SGHKS and YYEKEE. The CDR3 contains 15 residues, cysteine and phenylalanine counted. Only the CDR3 portion is preserved as DNA: 45 bases, with reading frame beginning at the first base.